Below, 13 T cell receptor beta chains from the same sample are listed, as sequenced in a study of post-analysis software for immune sequencing data. Antigen specificity for these receptors is unknown. Study results and limitations: Several TRBV segments occurring more often in patients than controls included TRBV5-6, TRBV5-1 and TRBV20-1.

Every TCR beta cDNA library bore unique molecular identifiers. One entry per CDR3 protein results from TCRdb running MiXCR on the PCR reads. This repertoire shows 650,000 to 900,000 distinct CDR3 sequences, roughly 46% found once; its top ten account for roughly 4.9%. The sample consisted of blood. These receptors were obtained from a girl under 18 with multiple sclerosis.

This clonotype showed up just once. This sequence joins TRBV28 and TRBJ2-7, with a possible D match to TRBD2 (6 bases). Deletions cut 5 bases from V and 7 bases from J, with 24 bases between. The CDR3 length is 16 residues. CDR1 is MDHEN and CDR2 is SYDVKM in the germline V gene. In nucleotides, the CDR3 is TGTGCCAGCAGTCCCAGCGGGCTAGGGTTTCACAATGAGCAGTACTTC. Translation gives CASSPSGLGFHNEQYF.

This clonotype has just a few counts. This chain joins TRBV20-1 and TRBJ2-5; the D gene is possibly TRBD2 (5 bases). Germline values: CDR1 DFQATT, CDR2 SNEGSKA (reference sequence). This CDR3 is built from 14 residues. Trimming took 1 base from V and 2 from J, leaving 11 bases between them. The CDR3 is CSARGLAPQETQYF. For the CDR3, the DNA is TGCAGTGCTAGAGGGCTAGCACCTCAAGAGACCCAGTACTTC.

The table lists this clonotype with a few counts. This sequence joins TRBV27 and TRBJ1-6; unclear D gene. Germline V lookup: CDR1 MNHEY, CDR2 SMNVEV (reference sequence). The CDR3 length is 16 residues. V lost 2 bases, J lost 10 bases, and 18 bases lay in between. CDR3 sequence (DNA): TGTGCCAGCAGTTTAAATATTGGGGTTCTTAGCTCACCCCTCCACTTT. Protein sequence: CASSLNIGVLSSPLHF.

The CDR3 DNA is TGCGCCAGCAGCTTGATTGCAGATTTCTTGAACACTGAAGCTTTCTTT. The encoded protein is CASSLIADFLNTEAFF. This chain joins TRBV5-1 and TRBJ1-1; D is ambiguous. This CDR3 has 16 amino acids. The germline V gene has CDR1 SGHRS and CDR2 YFSETQ. V was cut by 1 base and J by 0 bases, with 13 bases left in between.

The V and J genes are TRBV10-3 and TRBJ1-2, with D maybe TRBD1 (6 bases). The CDR3 runs 14 residues. The V and J ends lost 3 bases and 4 bases respectively, with 12 bases between them. Germline V gene data show CDR1 as ENHRY and CDR2 as SYGVKD. CDR3: CAISDGRGSYGYTF. The CDR3 region has the DNA TGTGCCATCAGTGACGGCAGGGGCTCCTATGGCTACACCTTC.

The chain joins TRBV27 to TRBJ1-2, with 7 bases matching TRBD1. The CDR3 is made up of 15 amino acids. Trimming cost V 2 bases and J 4 bases; bases outside gene matches: 7. Germline CDR1 is MNHEY and CDR2 is SMNVEV (reference sequence). CDR3 loop: CASSLSLGQTYGYTF. DNA for the CDR3: TGTGCCAGCAGTTTAAGTCTGGGACAGACCTATGGCTACACCTTC.

The V gene is TRBV6-2 or TRBV6-3, the J gene TRBJ1-1; tentative D call: TRBD1 (5 bases). The V end lost 2 bases, the J end lost 1 base, and 14 bases lay between the germline ends. From germline, CDR1 is MNHEY and CDR2 SVGEGT. The CDR3 is 16 amino acids. The CDR3 region has the DNA TGTGCCAGCAGTTACAGACTGGGGGGGACGAACACTGAAGCTTTCTTT. This translates into CASSYRLGGTNTEAFF.

This chain connects TRBV6-6 to TRBJ2-7; D is undetermined. V was pared by 2 bases and J by 3 bases, with 8 bases between. This CDR3 contains 13 residues. CDR1 MNHNY and CDR2 SVGAGI come from the germline V gene (reference sequence). CDR3 DNA: TGTGCCAGCAGTTACACTCCAAACTACGAGCAGTACTTC. It codes for CASSYTPNYEQYF.

This clonotype was picked up one time. This chain links TRBV12-3 or TRBV12-4 with TRBJ1-4; D not resolved. The V end was cut by 4 bases, the J end by 7 bases, with 10 bases between. The CDR3 has 13 amino acids. The CDR3 DNA sequence: TGTGCCAGCAGTTCACCAAACGGTGAAAAACTGTTTTTT. Encoded protein: CASSSPNGEKLFF.

This rearrangement joins TRBV5-1 to TRBJ2-5, with a possible D match to TRBD1 (6 bases). CDR3 size: 13 residues. V lost 7 bases, J lost 5 bases, and 15 bases lay in between. Germline-derived CDR1 and CDR2 are SGHRS and YFSETQ. CDR3 loop: CASSQGPTETQYF. DNA of the CDR3: TGCGCCAGCTCACAGGGACCTACGGAGACCCAGTACTTC. The whole variable domain, remainder taken from reference TRBV5-1 and TRBJ2-5, is KAGVTQTPRYLIKTRGQQVTLSCSPISGHRSVSWYQQTPGQGLQFLFEYFSETQRNKGNFPGRFSGRQFSNSRSEMNVSTLELGDSALYLCASSQGPTETQYFGPGTRLLVL.

In DNA, the CDR3 is TGTGCTAGTGGTTTGGGTCGGGACAGCCCCTCCGGCGAGCAGTACTTC. Its translation is CASGLGRDSPSGEQYF. This chain connects TRBV12-5 to TRBJ2-7; 7 bases align to TRBD1. This CDR3 is built from 16 residues. J was trimmed by 6 bases and V by 1 base; bases with no gene match: 12. The V gene's germline CDR1 is LGHNT and CDR2 FRNRAP.

Comment on this clonotype: Sequence at one end of the junction differs from germline and may be a read error. The gene calls are TRBV7-7 and TRBJ2-5, with D maybe TRBD1 (6 bases). Germline values: CDR1 SSHAT, CDR2 FNYEAQ (reference sequence). The CDR3 covers 16 residues. In DNA, the CDR3 is TGTGCTAGCAGCTTAGGGGGAGCAGTACTTCAAGAGACCCAGTACTTC. Translated: CASSLGGAVLQETQYF.

The chain uses TRBV15 and TRBJ2-7, with D tentatively TRBD1 (5 bases). CDR3 length equals 16 residues. V gave up 0 bases and J gave up 0 bases, with 12 bases separating them. CDR1 is LNHNV and CDR2 is YYDKDF in the germline V gene (reference sequence). The CDR3 spells CATSRDWTRSSYEQYF. CDR3 DNA: TGTGCCACCAGCAGAGATTGGACAAGGAGCTCCTACGAGCAGTACTTC.